The clone carrying this T cell receptor (beta chain) occurred once. The source of the sample is a study of OX40 agonist ivuxolimab in advanced cancers. This CDR3 contains 13 residues. With 2 bases removed from V and 3 bases from J, the gap between germline ends came to 8 bases. Germline V gene sequence: CDR1 SGHTA, CDR2 FQGNSA. The repertoire was sequenced with immunoSEQ multiplex PCR; TCRdb's copy has only in-frame clones and lacks some. The sample carries fewer than 95,000 clones, about four fifths recorded once. This chain uses TRBV7-2 with TRBJ2-7, with D unclear. The starting material was CD4+ or CD8+ T cells sorted from blood, obtained in a trial of the OX40 agonist ivuxolimab. The clonotype comes from an adult with an advanced solid tumor such as melanoma, head and neck, liver or kidney cancer. CDR3 amino acids: CASSLTGFYEQYF. The CDR3, as DNA: TGTGCCAGCAGCTTAACCGGGTTCTACGAGCAGTACTTC. Full variable domain (missing parts from reference TRBV7-2 and TRBJ2-7): GAGVSQSPSNKVTEKGKDVELRCDPISGHTALYWYRQSLGQGLEFLIYFQGNSAPDKSGLPSDRFSAERTGGSVSTLTIQRTQQEDSAVYLCASSLTGFYEQYFGPGTRLTVT.